This TCR beta chain was observed in a study of T-cell reconstitution after alpha-beta-depleted transplantation in children. This clonotype showed up many times. Its antigen is undetermined. The V end was cut by 7 bases, the J end by 6 bases, with 13 bases between. CDR3 length equals 12 residues. Looked up from germline, CDR1 is SGHRS and CDR2 is YFSETQ. Unique molecular identifiers were used in preparing the TCRbeta library. One entry per CDR3 protein, called by TCRdb with MiXCR from the PCR reads. The sample has fewer than 350,000 distinct CDR3 sequences, around 7.3% seen once. Study results and caveats: T-cell numbers and diversity, one year after transplant, stemmed largely from T cells that were newly produced.

This specimen was peripheral blood, taken 360 days after TCRalphabeta/CD19-depleted stem cell transplant. This sequence joins TRBV5-1 and TRBJ1-2, with D hard to call. The sequence was obtained from a female patient aged 2-15 years who had a stem cell transplant for Fanconi anemia, so the T cells may come from the graft donor. CDR3 coding DNA: TGCGCCAGCCGTGCATTAGGCCATGGCTACACCTTC. It codes for CASRALGHGYTF. The variable domain in full, completed from reference TRBV5-1 and TRBJ1-2, reads KAGVTQTPRYLIKTRGQQVTLSCSPISGHRSVSWYQQTPGQGLQFLFEYFSETQRNKGNFPGRFSGRQFSNSRSEMNVSTLELGDSALYLCASRALGHGYTFGSGTRLTVV.